Below are 22 T cell receptor beta chains sequenced from a single sample in a study of blood T cell repertoires in COVID-19. Only in-frame clones appear in the TCRdb table, and some are missing; sequencing was by immunoSEQ multiplex PCR. Of 250,000 to 350,000 clones in the sample, around 90% were seen once. Sample: PBMCs or T cells enriched from blood (not recorded which). These receptors all come from a woman aged 18-29 years with acute COVID-19.

The chain employs TRBV5-1 and TRBJ2-1; 7 bases match TRBD1. Germline loops: CDR1 SGHRS, CDR2 YFSETQ. V shed 3 bases, J shed 5 bases, and the junction held 11 bases outside the gene matches. This CDR3 has 16 residues. This CDR3 is CASSWTSGQPNNEQFF. The DNA of the CDR3 is TGCGCCAGCAGCTGGACCTCGGGACAGCCCAACAATGAGCAGTTCTTC.

This clone was counted a few times. This sequence joins TRBV7-8 and TRBJ1-5; 12 bases fit TRBD1. Germline CDR1 is SGHVS and CDR2 is FQNEAQ. This CDR3 spans 16 amino acids. V trimming: 2 bases; J trimming: 5 bases; junction bases outside the gene matches: 4. The CDR3, as DNA: TGTGCCAGCAGCTTACGAGGGACAGGGGGCGATCAGCCCCAGCATTTT. This gives the protein CASSLRGTGGDQPQHF. Supplemented by reference TRBV7-8 and TRBJ1-5, the full variable domain reads GAGVSQSPRYKVAKRGQDVALRCDPISGHVSLFWYQQALGQGPEFLTYFQNEAQLDKSGLPSDRFFAERPEGSVSTLKIQRTQQEDSAVYLCASSLRGTGGDQPQHFGDGTRLSIL.

The CDR3 region is CASSQGLAGSGTGELFF. DNA of the CDR3: TGTGCCAGCAGCCAGGGACTAGCGGGATCCGGCACCGGGGAGCTGTTTTTT. The chain combines TRBV5-4 with TRBJ2-2, with 13 positions matching TRBD2. CDR1 is SGHNT and CDR2 is YYREEE in the germline V gene (reference sequence). J lost 4 bases, V lost 4 bases, and 7 bases had no gene match. The CDR3 consists of 17 residues.

This rearrangement joins TRBV3-1 (or the pseudogene TRBV3-2) to TRBJ2-3; TRBD2 aligns across 10 bases. The CDR3 contains 17 residues. Germline CDR1 LGHDT, CDR2 YNNKEL (reference sequence). Losses at the gene ends were 5 bases for V and 2 bases for J; bases not matched to a gene: 10. The CDR3 nucleotides are TGTGCCAGCAGCGCTAGCCCGGGACTAGCGAACACAGATACGCAGTATTTT. This gives the protein CASSASPGLANTDTQYF.

This clone showed up just a few times. The chain uses TRBV5-1 and TRBJ1-1, with no clear D. The CDR3 has 12 residues. Trimming stripped 2 bases from V and 3 bases from J, with 5 bases between. Germline-derived CDR1 and CDR2 are SGHRS and YFSETQ. CDR3: CASSFGDTEAFF. The CDR3 DNA reads as TGCGCCAGCAGCTTCGGGGACACTGAAGCTTTCTTT. The full variable domain, its missing parts supplied by reference TRBV5-1 and TRBJ1-1, is KAGVTQTPRYLIKTRGQQVTLSCSPISGHRSVSWYQQTPGQGLQFLFEYFSETQRNKGNFPGRFSGRQFSNSRSEMNVSTLELGDSALYLCASSFGDTEAFFGQGTRLTVV.

Concerning this clone itself: Other DNA sequences in the same sample also yield this CDR3. J is TRBJ2-3 and V is TRBV24-1, with 8 bases that match TRBD1. CDR1 is KGHDR, CDR2 SFDVKD, per germline. This CDR3 region has 14 residues. Trimming cost V 5 bases and J 3 bases; bases outside gene matches: 3. CDR3 residues: CATSVQGGTDTQYF. The CDR3 nucleotides are TGTGCCACCAGTGTACAGGGGGGAACAGATACGCAGTATTTT.

This clone was observed a single time. This chain links TRBV12-3 or TRBV12-4 with TRBJ2-7; tentatively, D is TRBD2 (5 bases). The CDR3 totals 12 residues. The V gene lost 7 bases and the J gene lost 6 bases, with 13 bases spanning the gap. The CDR3 DNA reads TGTGCCAGCAACACCCCGGGGTTCGAGCAGTACTTC. Residues: CASNTPGFEQYF.

This chain connects TRBV19 to TRBJ2-1; 10 bases map to TRBD2. Losses at the gene ends were 10 bases for V and 8 bases for J; bases not matched to a gene: 14. CDR1 and CDR2 from the germline V gene are LNHDA and SQIVND (reference sequence). This CDR3 has 15 amino acids. CDR3 region: CATVSGRAGSHEQFF. Written as DNA, the CDR3 is TGTGCCACGGTCAGCGGGAGGGCCGGTTCTCATGAGCAGTTCTTC. Looking up the rest from reference TRBV19 and TRBJ2-1 gives the full variable domain: DGGITQSPKYLFRKEGQNVTLSCEQNLNHDAMYWYRQDPGQGLRLIYYSQIVNDFQKGDIAEGYSVSREKKESFPLTVTSAQKNPTAFYLCATVSGRAGSHEQFFGPGTRLTVL.

The chain couples TRBV3-1 (or the pseudogene TRBV3-2) to TRBJ2-7, with TRBD1 as a possible D gene (6 bases). The germline V gene has CDR1 LGHDT and CDR2 YNNKEL (reference sequence). V lost 3 bases and J 2 bases, leaving 14 bases between the germline ends. The CDR3 has 15 amino acids. DNA for the CDR3: TGTGCCAGCAGCCATCACAGGGATGGCGCCTACGAGCAGTACTTC. As protein: CASSHHRDGAYEQYF.

The chain uses TRBV30 and TRBJ2-7, with 12 bases identical to TRBD2. Germline values: CDR1 GTSNPN, CDR2 SVGIG (reference sequence). J was trimmed by 13 bases and V by 0 bases; bases with no gene match: 10. The CDR3 is 14 residues long. CDR3: CAWSVGLAGSEGYF. DNA for the CDR3: TGTGCCTGGAGTGTTGGACTAGCGGGGAGTGAAGGTTACTTC. The variable domain in full, completed from reference TRBV30 and TRBJ2-7, reads SQTIHQWPATLVQPVGSPLSLECTVEGTSNPNLYWYRQAAGRGLQLLFYSVGIGQISSEVPQNLSASRPQDRQFILSSKKLLLSDSGFYLCAWSVGLAGSEGYFGPGTRLTVT.

This chain joins TRBV6-2 or TRBV6-3 and TRBJ2-7, with 11 nucleotides matching TRBD2. Germline loops: CDR1 MNHEY, CDR2 SVGEGT. The CDR3 consists of 16 residues. V dropped 4 bases and J dropped 6; count of bases not matched to a gene: 11. Here the CDR3 DNA reads TGTGCCAGCAGTTCGTCACTAGCGGGAGACCCGTTCGAGCAGTACTTC. Translating gives CASSSSLAGDPFEQYF.

The chain has TRBV4-2 and TRBJ2-7; 9 positions agree with TRBD1. The trim removed 4 bases at V and 4 bases at J, leaving 8 bases unmatched. The CDR3 totals 15 residues. Looked up from germline, CDR1 is LGHNA and CDR2 is YNFKEQ. CDR3: CASSRTGTGSYEQYF. The CDR3 DNA is TGTGCCAGCAGCCGCACCGGGACAGGGAGTTACGAGCAGTACTTC.

DNA of the CDR3: TGTGCCTGGAGTGCCGGGACTAGCGGTTACGAGCAGTACTTC. This translates into CAWSAGTSGYEQYF. The chain carries TRBV30 and TRBJ2-7; 11 positions agree with TRBD2. The germline V gene has CDR1 GTSNPN and CDR2 SVGIG (reference sequence). V lost 1 base and J lost 4; bases outside the gene matches: 3. The CDR3 runs 14 residues. Based on the CDR3 plus reference TRBV30 and TRBJ2-7, the full variable domain is SQTIHQWPATLVQPVGSPLSLECTVEGTSNPNLYWYRQAAGRGLQLLFYSVGIGQISSEVPQNLSASRPQDRQFILSSKKLLLSDSGFYLCAWSAGTSGYEQYFGPGTRLTVT.

This clone was picked up one time. The chain recombines TRBV7-2 with TRBJ1-5; TRBD1 matches at 7 bases. The V and J ends lost 1 base and 3 bases, in that order; junction bases with no gene match: 3. The CDR3 consists of 15 residues. CDR1 SGHTA and CDR2 FQGNSA come from the germline V gene. CDR3 nucleotide sequence: TGTGCCAGCAGCTTAGAGGGGGCCTTCAATCAGCCCCAGCATTTT. Its protein is CASSLEGAFNQPQHF.

This sequence joins TRBV19 and TRBJ2-4; weak D call: TRBD1 (5 bases). This CDR3 comprises 12 residues. Germline lookup yields CDR1 LNHDA and CDR2 SQIVND (reference sequence). V was clipped by 11 bases and J by 4 bases, with 12 bases between them. The CDR3 loop reads CAPWQGKNIQYF. The DNA for the CDR3 is TGTGCCCCCTGGCAGGGAAAAAACATTCAGTACTTC.

The chain combines TRBV5-1 with TRBJ2-7; D not resolved. From germline, CDR1 is SGHRS and CDR2 YFSETQ. Trimming pared 4 bases from V and 5 bases from J, leaving 16 bases between. The CDR3 is 14 amino acids. The CDR3 protein is CASSLDFRYDEQYF. DNA for the CDR3: TGCGCCAGCAGCCTAGACTTCCGGTACGACGAGCAGTACTTC.

The chain carries TRBV28 and TRBJ2-3; D gene unclear. Per the germline V gene, CDR1 is MDHEN and CDR2 is SYDVKM. The CDR3 is 16 amino acids. V shed 6 bases and J shed 2 bases, with 18 bases lying between them. CDR3 loop: CASSPLDLRITDTQYF. The CDR3, as DNA: TGTGCCAGCAGCCCCCTTGATCTTAGAATCACAGATACGCAGTATTTT.

This chain joins TRBV19 and TRBJ1-1, with D tentatively TRBD1 (5 bases). The ends were cut back, 6 bases at V and 3 bases at J, with 11 bases in the middle. This CDR3 comprises 13 residues. Germline V lookup: CDR1 LNHDA, CDR2 SQIVND (reference sequence). The CDR3 nucleotides are TGTGCCAGTAGCACGGCCAGGGACACTGAAGCTTTCTTT. It specifies CASSTARDTEAFF.

The chain joins TRBV15 to TRBJ1-1; D gene unclear. This CDR3 is built from 13 residues. Per the germline V gene, CDR1 is LNHNV and CDR2 is YYDKDF (reference sequence). V lost 1 base and J lost 10, with 13 bases in between. CDR3 amino acids: CATSRVVVPPAFF. The CDR3 coding sequence is TGTGCCACCAGCAGAGTAGTGGTCCCGCCAGCTTTCTTT.

The chain carries TRBV5-1 and TRBJ1-1; D possibly corresponds to TRBD1 (5 bases). This CDR3 is built from 14 residues. The germline V gene encodes CDR1 SGHRS and CDR2 YFSETQ. V dropped 0 bases and J dropped 5 bases, with 11 bases sitting between them. CDR3 bases: TGCGCCAGCAGCTTGGTCGCGGAGGGGACTGAAGCTTTCTTT. This translates into CASSLVAEGTEAFF.

Only a few counts were recorded for this clone. This rearrangement joins TRBV27 to TRBJ2-2, with D tentatively TRBD2 (5 bases). The V gene lost 5 bases and the J gene lost 4 bases, with 11 bases spanning the gap. CDR3 size: 14 residues. The V gene's germline CDR1 is MNHEY and CDR2 SMNVEV (reference sequence). The CDR3 reads CASSPKRVTGELFF. The CDR3 nucleotides read TGTGCCAGCAGTCCCAAGAGGGTCACCGGGGAGCTGTTTTTT.

This sequence joins TRBV6-2 or TRBV6-3 and TRBJ1-5; 7 positions agree with TRBD1. The CDR3 totals 14 residues. Germline CDR1 reads MNHEY; CDR2 reads SVGEGT. The trim removed 2 bases at V and 6 bases at J, leaving 4 bases unmatched. This CDR3 reads CASSYPGGIQPQHF. CDR3 coding DNA: TGTGCCAGCAGTTACCCAGGGGGGATTCAGCCCCAGCATTTT.